The 20 T cell receptor beta chains presented below share a single source sample, sequenced in a study of CD8 T cells in ankylosing spondylitis. Study-level findings and limits: A motif of eight highly homologous TCR beta variants was seen as apparently characteristic of ankylosing spondylitis blood.

No antigen has been assigned to these receptors. Each CDR3 protein is one row after TCRdb ran MiXCR on the 5' RACE reads. The sample lists about 510,000 distinct CDR3 sequences; about 5.7% were seen once. Sequenced input: blood, either unsorted or a sorted T cell fraction (not recorded which). The receptors here all came from a male donor with ankylosing spondylitis.

V usage is TRBV6-1 and J usage is TRBJ2-3; D is ambiguous. CDR1 and CDR2 (germline): MNHNS, SASEGT. Trimming pared 6 bases from V and 0 bases from J, leaving 13 bases between. CDR3 length: 15 amino acids. The CDR3 spells CASSRRPGSTDTQYF. CDR3 DNA sequence: TGTGCCAGCAGCCGTCGGCCAGGCAGCACAGATACGCAGTATTTT.

This clonotype was detected a few times. The CDR3 protein is CASSQDSLEVYEQYF. CDR3 in DNA: TGTGCCAGCAGCCAAGATTCGCTAGAAGTCTACGAGCAGTACTTC. This chain links TRBV3-1 with TRBJ2-7, with D uncertain. The CDR3 contains 15 residues. Germline CDR1 is LGHDT and CDR2 is YNNKEL (reference sequence). Deletions cut 0 bases from V and 3 bases from J, with 12 bases between.

This clonotype was observed at least ten times. The chain uses TRBV11-2 and TRBJ1-1, with D uncertain. The V end was cut by 6 bases, the J end by 6 bases, with 11 bases between. This CDR3 region has 12 residues. From germline, CDR1 is SGHAT and CDR2 FQNNGV. CDR3 sequence (DNA): TGTGCCAGCAGATCCTCATGGGCTGAAGCTTTCTTT. This translates into CASRSSWAEAFF.

This clonotype occurred a few times. The CDR3 spells CATSRSSGYEKLFF. Written as DNA, the CDR3 is TGTGCCACCAGCAGATCCTCGGGTTATGAAAAACTGTTTTTT. This sequence joins TRBV15 and TRBJ1-4, with D hard to call. The V end was cut by 2 bases, the J end by 6 bases, with 10 bases between. The CDR3 totals 14 residues. Germline CDR1 reads LNHNV; CDR2 reads YYDKDF (reference sequence).

This clonotype came up many times. The chain couples TRBV7-2 to TRBJ1-2; 10 bases are a match to TRBD1. Looked up from germline, CDR1 is SGHTA and CDR2 is FQGNSA. V shed 6 bases and J 2 bases; nucleotides not matched to a gene: 6. This CDR3 is 15 amino acids long. CDR3 sequence (DNA): TGTGCCAGCAGGCCTCCGGGACAGGGGAACTATGGCTACACCTTC. This codes for CASRPPGQGNYGYTF.

There are many counts of this clonotype. The V gene is TRBV20-1, the J gene TRBJ2-6, with 7 bases that match TRBD2. Germline loops: CDR1 DFQATT, CDR2 SNEGSKA (reference sequence). V trimming: 7 bases; J trimming: 2 bases; junction bases outside the gene matches: 2. The length of the CDR3 is 13 residues. The CDR3: CSVGRAGANVLTF. CDR3 DNA sequence: TGCAGTGTAGGGAGGGCTGGGGCCAACGTCCTGACTTTC.

This clonotype showed up many times. V gene TRBV2 combines with J gene TRBJ2-1, with 10 nucleotides matching TRBD2. CDR1 and CDR2 from the germline V gene are SNHLY and FYNNEI. The ends lost 4 bases at V and 9 bases at J; junction bases unmatched: 18. The CDR3 runs to 18 residues. For the CDR3, the DNA is TGTGCCAGCAGTGTAGTTCGTTGGAGCGGGAGGGAGTCGGGTGAGCAGTTCTTC. Its protein product is CASSVVRWSGRESGEQFF.

This clonotype has at least ten counts. The V gene is TRBV29-1, the J gene TRBJ2-5; a possible D gene is TRBD1 (5 bases). Germline V lookup: CDR1 SQVTM, CDR2 ANQGSEA. The V end was cut by 7 bases, the J end by 2 bases, with 14 bases between. The CDR3 is 13 amino acids. Written as DNA, the CDR3 is TGCAGCGCCTGGACACGTCCTCAAGAGACCCAGTACTTC. Protein sequence: CSAWTRPQETQYF.

This clonotype was observed a few times. This chain joins TRBV18 and TRBJ2-7; D remains unclear. CDR1 and CDR2 (germline): KGHSH, LQKENI. The CDR3 sequence is 17 residues long. The germline V and J ends were trimmed by 4 bases and 0 bases, with 19 bases remaining between them. The CDR3 is CASSLQPVSRVSYEQYF. The CDR3 DNA is TGTGCCAGCTCACTTCAACCAGTGTCAAGGGTCTCCTACGAGCAGTACTTC.

This clonotype was picked up many times. CDR3 residues: CASSLEGYMNTEAFF. The CDR3 coding sequence is TGTGCCAGCAGTTTAGAGGGGTACATGAACACTGAAGCTTTCTTT. The rearrangement joins TRBV12-3 or TRBV12-4 to TRBJ1-1; a possible D gene is TRBD1 (5 bases). Trimming pared 1 base from V and 0 bases from J, leaving 9 bases between. The CDR3 loop spans 15 amino acids.

This clonotype has a count of ten or more. This rearrangement joins TRBV11-2 to TRBJ2-7; D ambiguous. Trimming shortened V by 6 bases and J by 5 bases, and 8 bases separated the two germline ends. CDR1 is SGHAT and CDR2 is FQNNGV in the germline V gene. This CDR3 is built from 11 residues. This CDR3 reads CASSRTHEQYF. DNA for the CDR3: TGTGCCAGCAGTCGGACCCACGAGCAGTACTTC.

The J gene is TRBJ2-6, the V gene TRBV18; 8 positions match TRBD1. Germline CDR1 reads KGHSH; CDR2 reads LQKENI. The CDR3 sequence is 19 residues long. After removal of 6 bases from V and 0 bases from J, the junction contained 13 bases not matched to a gene. The CDR3: CASSASQGAILSGANVLTF. The CDR3 nucleotides are TGTGCCAGCTCCGCATCGCAGGGGGCTATCCTCTCTGGGGCCAACGTCCTGACTTTC.

This clonotype was detected many times. The rearrangement links TRBV5-1 to TRBJ1-2; D perhaps matches TRBD1 (6 bases). Germline V CDR1 and CDR2: SGHRS, YFSETQ. Trimming took 4 bases from V and 8 from J, leaving 18 bases between them. The CDR3 extends over 14 amino acids. The DNA for the CDR3 is TGCGCCAGCAGCCTGGAAGGACAGCTAGGAGGCTACACCTTC. Protein product: CASSLEGQLGGYTF.

This clonotype was counted many times. This chain joins TRBV29-1 and TRBJ2-1; 10 bases align to TRBD2. CDR1 is SQVTM and CDR2 is ANQGSEA in the germline V gene. With 7 bases clipped from V and 8 bases from J, the junction kept 11 bases outside the gene matches. The CDR3 extends over 14 amino acids. The CDR3 bases are TGCAGCGCCCAGGCGGGACTAGCGAGAGATGAGCAGTTCTTC. Residues: CSAQAGLARDEQFF.

A few counts support this clonotype. The CDR3 DNA sequence: TGCCGAGTAAGGGGTGGCCGGGTCGTTGAAGCTTTCTTT. Amino acids: CRVRGGRVVEAFF. The genes are TRBV20-1 and TRBJ1-1, with D maybe TRBD1 (5 bases). This CDR3 is 13 amino acids long. Germline V gene lookup returns CDR1 DFQATT and CDR2 SNEGSKA (reference sequence).

The table lists this clonotype with many counts. CDR3 DNA: TGTGCCAGCAGCCGAGGACAGGGTAGCAACAATGAGCAGTTCTTC. Amino acids: CASSRGQGSNNEQFF. V gene TRBV7-9 combines with J gene TRBJ2-1; 8 bases are a match to TRBD1. The CDR3 is 15 residues long. Trimming at V came to 5 bases and at J to 5 bases, leaving 8 bases not matched to a gene. Germline CDR1 and CDR2: SEHNR and FQNEAQ (reference sequence).

This clonotype was counted ten times or more. Here the CDR3 reads CASSFIPAATDTQYF. In nucleotides, the CDR3 is TGTGCCAGCAGTTTCATTCCAGCAGCCACAGATACGCAGTATTTT. The chain combines TRBV28 with TRBJ2-3; D remains ambiguous. Germline CDR1 MDHEN, CDR2 SYDVKM. The V end lost 3 bases, the J end lost 2 bases, and 12 bases lay between the germline ends. The CDR3 is made up of 15 amino acids.

This clonotype has at least ten counts. The chain links TRBV28 to TRBJ2-5; TRBD2 might be the D (5 bases). The V end lost 8 bases, the J end lost 1 base, and 17 bases lay between the germline ends. CDR1 is MDHEN and CDR2 is SYDVKM in the germline V gene. The CDR3 is 15 amino acids. The CDR3 DNA reads as TGTGCCAGCGCCCCTACCGGCGGGTTCCAAGAGACCCAGTACTTC. Amino acids: CASAPTGGFQETQYF.

As regards this clonotype: A much larger clone lies a single base off, so this may be a read error. The chain is built from TRBV6-5 and TRBJ1-1; no firm D call. The CDR3 sequence is 12 residues long. V was pared by 2 bases and J by 3 bases, with 4 bases between. In germline, CDR1 is MNHEY, CDR2 SVGAGI. The CDR3 protein is CASSYADTEAFF. The CDR3 nucleotides are TGTGCCAGCAGTTACGCGGACACTGAAGCTTTCTTT.

J is TRBJ1-2 and V is TRBV29-1; D not certain. CDR3 length: 12 amino acids. V dropped 7 bases and J dropped 8 bases, with 17 bases sitting between them. Per germline, CDR1 SQVTM and CDR2 ANQGSEA. This CDR3 reads CSADGLFGGYTF. CDR3 sequence (DNA): TGCAGCGCCGACGGCTTATTCGGAGGCTACACCTTC.